The present entry profiles one T cell receptor (beta chain) with its context. The antigen is undetermined. The sample comes from a study of blood T cells in healthy people across ages. Study-level points and caveats: Naive and antigen-experienced cells could not be conclusively compared, given unsorted PBMCs. Naive T cell percentage showed a strong correlation with TCR beta diversity.

Combining a sample-barcoded 5' primer with a J-beta primer mix, a second PCR ran for roughly 6 to 11 cycles. From each sample, at least 2.5 million paired-end reads containing CDR3 were obtained. TCRdb itself ran the 5' RACE reads through MiXCR, one entry per CDR3 protein. Of more than 650,000 distinct CDR3 sequences listed, 20% to 25% were seen once; the top ten hold around 22%. Per-sample PBMC isolation yielded at least 6 million cells. Germline V gives CDR1 DFQATT, CDR2 SNEGSKA (reference sequence). The V and J ends lost 4 bases and 8 bases, in that order; junction bases with no gene match: 20. This CDR3 spans 17 amino acids.

The chain is built from TRBV20-1 and TRBJ1-2, with 9 bases matching TRBD1. Input material: blood. This receptor was obtained from a man in his 70s in good health. The CDR3 coding sequence is TGCAGTGCTAAATCACAGGGGGCGCGATTTGGGATTAAGGGCTACACCTTC. It translates to CSAKSQGARFGIKGYTF.